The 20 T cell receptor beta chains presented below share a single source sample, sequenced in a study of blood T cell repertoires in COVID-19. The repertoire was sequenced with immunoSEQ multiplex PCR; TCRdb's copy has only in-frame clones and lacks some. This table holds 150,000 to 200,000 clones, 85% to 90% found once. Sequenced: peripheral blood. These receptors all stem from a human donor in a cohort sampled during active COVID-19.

Written as DNA, the CDR3 is TGTGCCAGCAGCTTGGTGGACAGGGCGCAAGAGACCCAGTACTTC. Translated, it gives CASSLVDRAQETQYF. The chain recombines TRBV5-4 with TRBJ2-5, with TRBD1 matching over 8 bases. The CDR3 is made up of 15 amino acids. The germline V gene encodes CDR1 SGHNT and CDR2 YYREEE (reference sequence). Trimming at V came to 0 bases and at J to 2 bases, leaving 3 bases not matched to a gene.

For the CDR3, the DNA is TGTGCCAGCAGTTTAGCCGAGGACCCGGGGGGGCAGTTCTTC. The encoded protein is CASSLAEDPGGQFF. The chain employs TRBV27 and TRBJ2-1, with 7 bases lining up with TRBD2. Germline lookup yields CDR1 MNHEY and CDR2 SMNVEV (reference sequence). The CDR3 spans 14 residues. V lost 2 bases, J lost 12 bases, and 10 bases stayed unmatched.

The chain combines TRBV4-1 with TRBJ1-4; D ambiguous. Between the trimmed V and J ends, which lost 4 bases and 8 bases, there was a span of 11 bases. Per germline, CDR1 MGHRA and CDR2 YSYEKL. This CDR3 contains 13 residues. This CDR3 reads CASSLTRSEKLFF. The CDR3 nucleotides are TGCGCCAGCAGCCTCACGAGGAGCGAAAAACTGTTTTTT.

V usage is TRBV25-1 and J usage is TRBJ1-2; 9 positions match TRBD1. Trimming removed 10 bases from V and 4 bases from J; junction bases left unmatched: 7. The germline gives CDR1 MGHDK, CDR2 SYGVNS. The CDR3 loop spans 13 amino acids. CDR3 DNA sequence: TGTGCCACCGAGGACAGGGGCCTCTATGGCTACACCTTC. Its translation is CATEDRGLYGYTF.

Here the CDR3 DNA reads TGTGCCAGCAGTGTGGCTAGCGGGGGGAGTGAGCAGTACTTC. Amino acid sequence: CASSVASGGSEQYF. The rearrangement links TRBV2 to TRBJ2-7, with 11 bases lining up with TRBD2. The CDR3 extends over 14 amino acids. Trimming cost V 4 bases and J 7 bases; bases outside gene matches: 6. Germline V lookup: CDR1 SNHLY, CDR2 FYNNEI.

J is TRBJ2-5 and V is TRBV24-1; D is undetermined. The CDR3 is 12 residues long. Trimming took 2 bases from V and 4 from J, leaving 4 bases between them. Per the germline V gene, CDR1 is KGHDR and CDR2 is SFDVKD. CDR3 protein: CATSDSGETQYF. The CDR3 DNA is TGTGCCACCAGTGATTCCGGAGAGACCCAGTACTTC.

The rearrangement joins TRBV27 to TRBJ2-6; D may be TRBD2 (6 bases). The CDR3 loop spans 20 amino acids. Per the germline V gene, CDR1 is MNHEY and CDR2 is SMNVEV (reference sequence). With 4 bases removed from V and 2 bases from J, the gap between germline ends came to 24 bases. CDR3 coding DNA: TGTGCCAGCAGTTCGACTCCGGGACGGGGGATGGGGGCTGGGGCCAACGTCCTGACTTTC. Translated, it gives CASSSTPGRGMGAGANVLTF.

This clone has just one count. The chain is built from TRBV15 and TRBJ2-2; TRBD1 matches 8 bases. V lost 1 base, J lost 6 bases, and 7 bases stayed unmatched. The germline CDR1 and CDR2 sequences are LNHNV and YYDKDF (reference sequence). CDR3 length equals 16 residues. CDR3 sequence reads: CATSRGRQGSAGELFF. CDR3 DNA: TGTGCCACCAGCAGAGGTCGACAGGGGAGCGCCGGGGAGCTGTTTTTT.

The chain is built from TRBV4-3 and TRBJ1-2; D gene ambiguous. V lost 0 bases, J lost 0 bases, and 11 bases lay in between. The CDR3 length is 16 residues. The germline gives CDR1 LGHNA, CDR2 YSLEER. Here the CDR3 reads CASSQDPGRANYGYTF. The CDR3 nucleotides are TGCGCCAGCAGCCAAGATCCCGGGAGAGCTAACTATGGCTACACCTTC.

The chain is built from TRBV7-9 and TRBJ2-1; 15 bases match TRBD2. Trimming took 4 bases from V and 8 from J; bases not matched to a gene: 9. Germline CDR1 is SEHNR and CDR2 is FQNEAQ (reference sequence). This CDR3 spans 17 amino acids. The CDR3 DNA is TGTGCCAGCAGCTCGCCCCCCAGGACTAGCGGGAGGGATGAGCAGTTCTTC. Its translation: CASSSPPRTSGRDEQFF.

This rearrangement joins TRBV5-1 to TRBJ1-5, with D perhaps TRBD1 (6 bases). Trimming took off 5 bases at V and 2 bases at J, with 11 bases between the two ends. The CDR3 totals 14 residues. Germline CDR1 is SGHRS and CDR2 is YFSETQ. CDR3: CASSPTGGNQPQHF. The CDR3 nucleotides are TGCGCCAGCAGTCCGACAGGCGGCAATCAGCCCCAGCATTTT.

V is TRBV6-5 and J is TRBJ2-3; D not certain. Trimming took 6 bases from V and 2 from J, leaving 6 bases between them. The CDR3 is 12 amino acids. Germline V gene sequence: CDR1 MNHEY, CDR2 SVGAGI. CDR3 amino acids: CASSPNTDTQYF. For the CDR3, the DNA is TGTGCCAGCAGCCCCAACACAGATACGCAGTATTTT.

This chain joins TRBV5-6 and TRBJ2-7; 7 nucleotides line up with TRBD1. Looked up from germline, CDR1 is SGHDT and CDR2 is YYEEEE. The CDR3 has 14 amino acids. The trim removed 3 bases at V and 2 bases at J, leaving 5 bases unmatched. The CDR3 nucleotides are TGTGCCAGCAGCTACCGACAGGGCCCCTACGAGCAGTACTTC. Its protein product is CASSYRQGPYEQYF.

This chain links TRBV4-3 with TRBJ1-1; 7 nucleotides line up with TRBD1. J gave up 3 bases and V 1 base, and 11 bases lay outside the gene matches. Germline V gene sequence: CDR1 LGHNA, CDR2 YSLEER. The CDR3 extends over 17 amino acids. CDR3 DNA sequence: TGCGCCAGCAGCCAAGCATACAGGGGCTTGGGGTACACTGAAGCTTTCTTT. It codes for CASSQAYRGLGYTEAFF.

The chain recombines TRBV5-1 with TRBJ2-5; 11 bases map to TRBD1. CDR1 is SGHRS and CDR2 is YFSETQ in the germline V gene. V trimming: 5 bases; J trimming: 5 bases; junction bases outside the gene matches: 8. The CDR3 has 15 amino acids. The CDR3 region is CASSRDRGDGETQYF. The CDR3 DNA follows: TGCGCCAGCAGTAGGGACAGGGGGGATGGTGAGACCCAGTACTTC. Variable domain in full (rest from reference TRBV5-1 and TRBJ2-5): KAGVTQTPRYLIKTRGQQVTLSCSPISGHRSVSWYQQTPGQGLQFLFEYFSETQRNKGNFPGRFSGRQFSNSRSEMNVSTLELGDSALYLCASSRDRGDGETQYFGPGTRLLVL.

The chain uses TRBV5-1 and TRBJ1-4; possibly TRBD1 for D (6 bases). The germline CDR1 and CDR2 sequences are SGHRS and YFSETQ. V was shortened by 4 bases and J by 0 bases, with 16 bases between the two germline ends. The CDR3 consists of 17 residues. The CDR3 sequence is CASSPTQGVSTNEKLFF. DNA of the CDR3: TGCGCCAGCAGCCCAACACAGGGAGTGTCAACTAATGAAAAACTGTTTTTT.

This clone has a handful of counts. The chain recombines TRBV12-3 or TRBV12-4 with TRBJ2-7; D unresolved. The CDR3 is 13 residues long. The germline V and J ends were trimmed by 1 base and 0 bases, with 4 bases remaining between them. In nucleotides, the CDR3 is TGTGCCAGCAGTTTAGAGAGCTCCTACGAGCAGTACTTC. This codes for CASSLESSYEQYF.

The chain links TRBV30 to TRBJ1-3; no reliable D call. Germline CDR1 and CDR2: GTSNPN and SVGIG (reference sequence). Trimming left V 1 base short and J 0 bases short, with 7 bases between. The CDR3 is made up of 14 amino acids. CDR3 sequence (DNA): TGTGCCTGGAGTGCTGGGAGCTCTGGAAACACCATATATTTT. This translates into CAWSAGSSGNTIYF.

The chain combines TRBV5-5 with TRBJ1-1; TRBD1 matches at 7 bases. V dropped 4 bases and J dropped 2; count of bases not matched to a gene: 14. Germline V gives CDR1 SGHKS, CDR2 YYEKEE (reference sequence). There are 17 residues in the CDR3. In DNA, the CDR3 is TGTGCCAGCAGCCGGACTACAGGGGTTCATGGAAACACTGAAGCTTTCTTT. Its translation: CASSRTTGVHGNTEAFF.

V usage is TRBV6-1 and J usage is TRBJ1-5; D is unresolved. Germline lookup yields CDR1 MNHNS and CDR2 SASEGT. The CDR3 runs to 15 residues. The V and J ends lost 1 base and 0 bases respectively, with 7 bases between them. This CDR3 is CASSEGTPSNQPQHF. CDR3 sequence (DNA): TGTGCCAGCAGTGAAGGGACTCCTAGCAATCAGCCCCAGCATTTT.